Below, 27 T cell receptor beta chains from the same sample are listed, as sequenced in a study of blood T cell repertoires in COVID-19. Measured with immunoSEQ multiplex PCR; TCRdb has only the in-frame clones, and not every one. The table shows 350,000 to 400,000 clones, with about 89% occurring only once. Sequenced material: PBMCs or T cells enriched from blood (not recorded which). These receptors all stem from a woman in her 40s who had been exposed to COVID-19.

The rearrangement joins TRBV6-1 to TRBJ1-2, with D uncertain. The germline V and J ends were trimmed by 3 bases and 4 bases, with 15 bases remaining between them. The CDR3 length is 15 residues. From germline, CDR1 is MNHNS and CDR2 SASEGT. The CDR3 region is CASSDRPASSYGYTF. CDR3 coding DNA: TGTGCCAGCAGTGATAGGCCAGCGAGTTCCTATGGCTACACCTTC.

This chain links TRBV5-1 with TRBJ2-2; TRBD2 matches 8 bases. From germline, CDR1 is SGHRS and CDR2 YFSETQ. The CDR3 covers 16 residues. Trimming cost V 4 bases and J 6 bases; bases outside gene matches: 11. This CDR3 reads CASSPGPGRGSGELFF. CDR3 coding DNA: TGCGCCAGCAGCCCGGGGCCCGGGAGGGGTTCCGGGGAGCTGTTTTTT.

The chain is built from TRBV7-9 and TRBJ1-1; no clear D gene. Germline assignment: CDR1 SEHNR and CDR2 FQNEAQ (reference sequence). Trimming pared 3 bases from V and 5 bases from J, leaving 7 bases between. CDR3 length: 12 amino acids. In nucleotides, the CDR3 is TGTGCCAGCAGCTTTCCGGGGACTGAAGCTTTCTTT. Protein sequence: CASSFPGTEAFF.

The chain employs TRBV2 and TRBJ2-1; TRBD2 aligns across 12 bases. Unmatched junction bases numbered 1, after V lost 7 bases and J lost 6 bases. CDR1 is SNHLY, CDR2 FYNNEI, per germline. This CDR3 has 13 residues. The CDR3 bases are TGTGCCAGCATGACTAGCGGGGGCAATGAGCAGTTCTTC. Translated, it gives CASMTSGGNEQFF.

The V call is TRBV12-3 or TRBV12-4, the J call TRBJ2-1, with TRBD2 matching 12 bases. The CDR3 spans 13 residues. The V gene end was trimmed by 10 bases and the J gene end by 5 bases; junction bases not matched to a gene: 3. CDR3 amino acids: CATSGGVHNEQFF. The CDR3 nucleotides are TGTGCCACTAGCGGGGGGGTTCACAATGAGCAGTTCTTC.

V usage is TRBV6-5 and J usage is TRBJ1-2; D remains ambiguous. The CDR3 extends over 10 amino acids. V was clipped by 7 bases and J by 8 bases, with 8 bases between them. Germline loops: CDR1 MNHEY, CDR2 SVGAGI. The chain's CDR3 is CASIESGYTF. For the CDR3, the DNA is TGTGCCAGCATCGAGAGCGGCTACACCTTC.

This clone was detected once. CDR3 protein: CAWSRAGSTEAFF. As DNA, the CDR3 is TGTGCCTGGAGTCGGGCGGGGAGCACTGAAGCTTTCTTT. The J gene is TRBJ1-1, the V gene TRBV30; D is uncertain. The germline CDR1 and CDR2 sequences are GTSNPN and SVGIG (reference sequence). Trimming cost V 2 bases and J 4 bases, with 11 bases left between them. The CDR3 consists of 13 residues.

V and J are TRBV7-9 and TRBJ1-2, with TRBD1 matching over 9 bases. V was pared by 5 bases and J by 6 bases, with 10 bases of the junction left unmatched. The germline CDR1 and CDR2 sequences are SEHNR and FQNEAQ (reference sequence). This CDR3 region has 15 residues. The chain's CDR3 is CASSLSGTGINGYTF. CDR3 DNA: TGTGCCAGCAGCCTGTCCGGGACAGGGATCAATGGCTACACCTTC.

The chain joins TRBV24-1 to TRBJ1-5, with a tentative D call TRBD1 (5 bases). The CDR3 extends over 14 amino acids. Germline V gene lookup returns CDR1 KGHDR and CDR2 SFDVKD. V shed 3 bases and J shed 4 bases, with 9 bases lying between them. CDR3 nucleotides: TGTGCCACCAGTGATGTCAAGGGGAATCAGCCCCAGCATTTT. Its protein is CATSDVKGNQPQHF.

The chain combines TRBV9 with TRBJ2-3; D possibly corresponds to TRBD1 (5 bases). The ends were cut back, 4 bases at V and 8 bases at J, with 11 bases in the middle. The CDR3 runs 12 residues. Germline V CDR1 and CDR2: SGDLS, YYNGEE. CDR3 amino acids: CASSPSQGTQYF. In DNA form, the CDR3 reads TGTGCCAGCAGCCCTAGTCAGGGTACGCAGTATTTT.

The chain links TRBV30 to TRBJ1-3; weak D call: TRBD1 (6 bases). V was shortened by 2 bases and J by 11 bases, with 16 bases between the two germline ends. Per germline, CDR1 GTSNPN and CDR2 SVGIG (reference sequence). The CDR3 extends over 13 amino acids. The CDR3 is CAWSRTEGHAIYF. CDR3 nucleotide sequence: TGTGCCTGGAGTCGGACAGAGGGTCACGCCATATATTTT. The variable domain in full, with the rest retrieved from reference TRBV30 and TRBJ1-3, is SQTIHQWPATLVQPVGSPLSLECTVEGTSNPNLYWYRQAAGRGLQLLFYSVGIGQISSEVPQNLSASRPQDRQFILSSKKLLLSDSGFYLCAWSRTEGHAIYFGEGSWLTVV.

V is TRBV19 and J is TRBJ2-1; 10 bases fit TRBD1. Germline assignment: CDR1 LNHDA and CDR2 SQIVND (reference sequence). V was clipped by 4 bases and J by 10 bases; unmatched bases: 7. This CDR3 region has 14 residues. The CDR3 is CASSTRQGAREQFF. In nucleotides, the CDR3 is TGTGCCAGTAGTACCCGACAGGGGGCAAGGGAGCAGTTCTTC.

The chain couples TRBV4-1 to TRBJ2-1; D possibly corresponds to TRBD2 (6 bases). CDR1 and CDR2 from the germline V gene are MGHRA and YSYEKL. The CDR3 covers 16 residues. Trimming took off 0 bases at V and 7 bases at J, with 16 bases between the two ends. The CDR3 DNA sequence: TGCGCCAGCAGCCAAGAAATACTAGCTTTGGGGAATGAGCAGTTCTTC. Residues: CASSQEILALGNEQFF.

The chain has TRBV3-1 (or the pseudogene TRBV3-2) and TRBJ2-5; 9 bases map to TRBD2. This CDR3 region has 17 residues. The trim removed 0 bases at V and 0 bases at J, leaving 5 bases unmatched. The germline CDR1 and CDR2 sequences are LGHDT and YNNKEL (reference sequence). CDR3 DNA sequence: TGTGCCAGCAGCCAAGATCTTCTAGCGGGGTACCAAGAGACCCAGTACTTC. Translating it yields CASSQDLLAGYQETQYF.

J is TRBJ1-2 and V is TRBV19, with 7 positions matching TRBD1. Looked up from germline, CDR1 is LNHDA and CDR2 is SQIVND (reference sequence). The CDR3 is 16 amino acids. V was pared by 0 bases and J by 4 bases, with 8 bases of the junction left unmatched. The CDR3 here is CASSIDWTAGGYGYTF. The CDR3 DNA reads TGTGCCAGTAGTATAGATTGGACGGCAGGGGGCTATGGCTACACCTTC. Full variable domain (missing parts from reference TRBV19 and TRBJ1-2): DGGITQSPKYLFRKEGQNVTLSCEQNLNHDAMYWYRQDPGQGLRLIYYSQIVNDFQKGDIAEGYSVSREKKESFPLTVTSAQKNPTAFYLCASSIDWTAGGYGYTFGSGTRLTVV.

V gene TRBV4-3 combines with J gene TRBJ2-5; 8 nucleotides align to TRBD1. V lost 0 bases to trimming and J lost 4 bases; unmatched junction nucleotides: 7. This CDR3 is 16 amino acids long. Germline V gene data show CDR1 as LGHNA and CDR2 as YSLEER. The CDR3 is CASSQDSGGLGETQYF. CDR3 DNA sequence: TGCGCCAGCAGCCAAGATTCAGGGGGCCTCGGAGAGACCCAGTACTTC.

The rearrangement links TRBV12-3 or TRBV12-4 to TRBJ2-1; D uncertain. The CDR3 consists of 13 residues. V lost 7 bases, J lost 9 bases, and 16 bases lay in between. CDR3 sequence: CASTPAASGEQFF. CDR3 in DNA: TGTGCCAGCACCCCTGCGGCGTCGGGTGAGCAGTTCTTC.

The chain carries TRBV12-3 or TRBV12-4 and TRBJ1-2; tentatively, D is TRBD1 (5 bases). The V end lost 6 bases, the J end lost 5 bases, and 13 bases lay between the germline ends. CDR3 size: 13 residues. The CDR3 DNA sequence: TGTGCCAGCAGCCGCGGCTCAGGGTATGGCTACACCTTC. As protein: CASSRGSGYGYTF.

V usage is TRBV21-1 and J usage is TRBJ1-5; the table calls TRBD1, which could not be checked here. TRBV21-1 corresponds to a pseudogene. This CDR3 is 14 amino acids long. The CDR3 nucleotides read TGTGCCAGCATAAGGGGCTCTGGCAATCAGCCCCAGCATTTT. It is translated as CASIRGSGNQPQHF.

The V call is TRBV19, the J call TRBJ1-1, with 7 bases aligning to TRBD1. Germline assignment: CDR1 LNHDA and CDR2 SQIVND (reference sequence). The V segment lost 6 bases and the J segment 6 bases; nucleotides outside the gene matches: 19. The length of the CDR3 is 17 residues. The CDR3 DNA follows: TGTGCCAGTAGCGCTGCCCGGGACAGCTCCTTAGGGGCTGAAGCTTTCTTT. It codes for CASSAARDSSLGAEAFF.

J is TRBJ2-3 and V is TRBV6-4; perhaps TRBD1 as D (5 bases). There are 13 residues in the CDR3. Trimming shortened V by 2 bases and J by 5 bases, and 8 bases separated the two germline ends. CDR1 MRHNA and CDR2 SNTAGT come from the germline V gene. The CDR3: CASSDGQGDTQYF. DNA for the CDR3: TGTGCCAGCAGTGACGGTCAGGGAGATACGCAGTATTTT.

The chain joins TRBV5-5 to TRBJ1-2; no definite D call. The V end lost 0 bases, the J end lost 0 bases, and 9 bases lay between the germline ends. This CDR3 is built from 15 residues. In germline, CDR1 is SGHKS, CDR2 YYEKEE (reference sequence). The CDR3 DNA reads as TGTGCCAGCAGCTTGGTGACATCAGCTAACTATGGCTACACCTTC. This translates into CASSLVTSANYGYTF.

The chain carries TRBV12-3 or TRBV12-4 and TRBJ2-3; possibly TRBD2 for D (5 bases). CDR3 length: 12 amino acids. V shed 8 bases and J shed 6 bases, with 12 bases lying between them. CDR3 loop: CASHIGGDTQYF. The CDR3 bases are TGTGCCAGCCATATCGGCGGGGATACGCAGTATTTT.

The chain links TRBV3-1 (or the pseudogene TRBV3-2) to TRBJ1-5; 11 nucleotides match TRBD1. The CDR3 loop spans 15 amino acids. Germline values: CDR1 LGHDT, CDR2 YNNKEL (reference sequence). V dropped 6 bases and J dropped 10; count of bases not matched to a gene: 11. The CDR3, as DNA: TGTGCCAGCAGTCAGAAGCGGGACAGGGGGTTCCCCCAGCATTTT. Its protein product is CASSQKRDRGFPQHF.

A word on this clone: At the DNA level, this CDR3 is encoded by other sequences in the same sample as well. The chain is built from TRBV30 and TRBJ1-5, with D perhaps TRBD1 (6 bases). Germline V lookup: CDR1 GTSNPN, CDR2 SVGIG (reference sequence). CDR3 length equals 14 residues. With 0 bases removed from V and 6 bases from J, the gap between germline ends came to 12 bases. Here the CDR3 reads CAWSVRTGSQPQHF. The CDR3 DNA follows: TGTGCCTGGAGTGTACGTACAGGGAGTCAGCCCCAGCATTTT.

The rearrangement joins TRBV5-1 to TRBJ1-5; 7 nucleotides line up with TRBD1. This CDR3 is built from 14 residues. Trimming removed 4 bases from V and 3 bases from J; junction bases left unmatched: 4. Germline V gene sequence: CDR1 SGHRS, CDR2 YFSETQ. CDR3 in amino acids: CASSPGQPNQPQHF. DNA for the CDR3: TGCGCCAGCAGCCCGGGACAGCCCAATCAGCCCCAGCATTTT.

Turning to this clone: One end of the junction varies from germline; a read error may be responsible. This chain joins TRBV5-4 and TRBJ1-1; tentatively, D is TRBD1 (5 bases). The germline CDR1 and CDR2 sequences are SGHNT and YYREEE (reference sequence). The CDR3 is 15 amino acids. CDR3 nucleotides: TGTGCCAGCAGCTTGGATTGGGGCCCGAACGCTGAAGCTTTCTTT. It encodes CASSLDWGPNAEAFF.